The 3 T cell receptor beta chains given below trace back to one sample, sequenced in a study of T cell responses to AZD1222 COVID-19 vaccine. Only in-frame clones appear in the TCRdb table, and some are missing; sequencing was by immunoSEQ multiplex PCR. The sample contains some 170,000 clones, just under 90% of which appear only once. Sequenced material: peripheral blood, taken 28 days after the second dose of the MenACWY control vaccine. The receptors derive from an adult who received the MenACWY meningococcal vaccine as a control.

The V gene is TRBV4-3, the J gene TRBJ1-2, with D perhaps matching TRBD1 (5 bases). This CDR3 contains 15 residues. CDR1 LGHNA and CDR2 YSLEER come from the germline V gene. V was trimmed by 1 base and J by 7 bases, leaving 16 bases between them. The CDR3 loop is CASSQGVRVLAGYTF. The CDR3 DNA follows: TGCGCCAGCAGCCAAGGAGTCAGGGTTTTGGCTGGCTACACCTTC.

This clone was seen more than once but under ten times. The rearrangement links TRBV7-9 to TRBJ1-5; TRBD1 might be the D (5 bases). Germline-derived CDR1 and CDR2 are SEHNR and FQNEAQ (reference sequence). The CDR3 is 13 residues long. The V gene lost 3 bases and the J gene lost 13 bases, with 16 bases spanning the gap. In DNA, the CDR3 is TGTGCCAGCAGCTTCAGGGAAAGGACGGAACAGCATTTT. Translation gives CASSFRERTEQHF.

The CDR3 nucleotides read TGTGCCAGCACTCCACAGCGGGGGGTCACAGATACGCAGTATTTT. The encoded protein is CASTPQRGVTDTQYF. The rearrangement uses TRBV28 and TRBJ2-3; 9 bases line up with TRBD2. Germline-derived CDR1 and CDR2 are MDHEN and SYDVKM. This CDR3 has 15 amino acids. The V gene end was trimmed by 7 bases and the J gene end by 2 bases; junction bases not matched to a gene: 7.